This T cell receptor beta chain was documented in a study of cytomegalovirus exposure and HLA in healthy donors. Primers for the PCR totalled 60 Vbeta and 13 Jbeta. Sequencing was performed with immunoSEQ multiplex PCR; in TCRdb, only in-frame clones are kept and a portion is missing. Here the sample spans over 150,000 clones, 79% being singletons. Study-wide findings and caveats: When the data were analyzed later, several of the most significant clusters appeared to be linked to common viral pathogens. The study found most TCR sequences rare, yet found some public TCRs in many donors. The investigators catalogued 150 to 200 TCR beta chains as cytomegalovirus-associated.

The length of the CDR3 is 15 residues. The germline CDR1 and CDR2 sequences are MDHEN and SYDVKM. J was trimmed by 3 bases and V by 4 bases; bases with no gene match: 5. Worth noting for this clone: Antigen: not known.

Sequencing input: PBMCs. The gene calls are TRBV28 and TRBJ2-3, with 9 bases lining up with TRBD1. The sequence came from a middle-aged man in good health and CMV-seronegative. The CDR3 region has the DNA TGTGCCAGCAGTTCCTCGACAGGGGGGACAGATACGCAGTATTTT. Translation: CASSSSTGGTDTQYF.